Listed below are T cell receptor beta chains from one sample, sequenced in a study of blood T cell repertoires in COVID-19. Libraries were prepared by immunoSEQ multiplex PCR; TCRdb keeps only in-frame clonotypes and omits some of them. Of 200,000 to 300,000 clones listed, roughly 86% are singletons. The sample taken for sequencing was PBMCs or T cells enriched from blood (not recorded which). Receptors were obtained from a woman aged 25 to 39 with acute COVID-19. Each CDR3 is given with its conserved first and last residue. The order of the fields is J gene, V gene, clone size, D gene, CDR3 protein, CDR3 DNA. The D gene is left open where the match is weak. Expanded clones get a size class; other rows say once, few or many, or leave the size out.

TRBJ1-4,TRBV19,-,-,CASSIRTDREKLFF,TGTGCCAGTAGCATCAGGACAGATCGAGAAAAACTGTTTTTT
TRBJ1-4,TRBV7-2,-,-,CASSLVSTTNEKLFF,TGTGCCAGCAGCTTAGTGTCAACAACTAATGAAAAACTGTTTTTT
TRBJ1-2,TRBV13,-,-,CASSLVRVTYGYTF,TGTGCCAGCAGCTTAGTCCGGGTAACCTATGGCTACACCTTC
TRBJ1-2,TRBV3-1/TRBV3-2,-,-,CASSRTGTSYGYTF,TGTGCCAGCAGCCGCACCGGGACATCTTATGGCTACACCTTC
TRBJ1-3,TRBV28,-,TRBD1,CASSLTGGRLRGNTIYF,TGTGCCAGCAGTTTAACAGGGGGTAGATTGCGGGGAAACACCATATATTTT
TRBJ1-5,TRBV30,-,-,CAWSVKGHQPQHF,TGTGCCTGGAGTGTCAAGGGGCATCAGCCCCAGCATTTT
TRBJ1-1,TRBV27,-,-,CASIGGAGTEAFF,TGTGCCAGCATCGGAGGGGCCGGCACTGAAGCTTTCTTT
TRBJ1-1,TRBV27,-,TRBD1,CASSRTPGQRRTEAFF,TGTGCCAGCAGTAGAACTCCGGGACAGAGGAGGACTGAAGCTTTCTTT
TRBJ1-2,TRBV30,once,TRBD1,CAWSVFGQGVGYTF,TGTGCCTGGAGTGTTTTTGGGCAGGGGGTTGGCTACACCTTC
TRBJ2-3,TRBV20-1,-,TRBD2,CSALLADTQYF,TGCAGTGCGTTACTAGCGGATACGCAGTATTTT
TRBJ2-2,TRBV6-1,once,-,CASSEGSPNTGELFF,TGTGCCAGCAGTGAAGGGAGCCCGAACACCGGGGAGCTGTTTTTT
TRBJ2-2,TRBV9,-,-,CASSGTSRAGELFF,TGTGCCAGCAGCGGGACGTCGAGGGCCGGGGAGCTGTTTTTT
TRBJ1-5,TRBV28,-,-,CASTEGDQPQHF,TGTGCCAGCACTGAGGGGGACCAGCCCCAGCATTTT
TRBJ2-7,TRBV6-5,-,-,CASKVTGEVYEQYF,TGTGCCAGCAAGGTAACAGGGGAGGTCTACGAGCAGTACTTC
TRBJ1-3,TRBV6-6,-,-,CASRRDISGNTIYF,TGTGCCAGCCGCCGGGACATCTCTGGAAACACCATATATTTT
TRBJ2-3,TRBV28,-,-,CASSLIRGSDTQYF,TGTGCCAGCAGTTTAATCAGGGGATCAGATACGCAGTATTTT